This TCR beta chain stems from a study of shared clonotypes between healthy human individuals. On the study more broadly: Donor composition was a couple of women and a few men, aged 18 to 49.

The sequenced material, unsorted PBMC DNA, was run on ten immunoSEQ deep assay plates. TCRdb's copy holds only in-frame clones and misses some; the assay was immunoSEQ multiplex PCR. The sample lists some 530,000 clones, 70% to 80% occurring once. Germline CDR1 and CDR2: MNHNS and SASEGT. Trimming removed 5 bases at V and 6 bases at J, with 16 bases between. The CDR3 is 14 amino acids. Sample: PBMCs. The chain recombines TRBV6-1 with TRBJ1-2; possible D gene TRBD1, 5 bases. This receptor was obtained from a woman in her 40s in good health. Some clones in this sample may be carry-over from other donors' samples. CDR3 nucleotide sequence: TGTGCCAGCAGTCCCCAGAAGGGGTGGAATGGCTACACCTTC. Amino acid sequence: CASSPQKGWNGYTF.